The next 22 T cell receptor beta chains were all read from a single sample in a study of CD4 T cells in relation to SARS-CoV-2 and coronaviruses. Sequencing used immunoSEQ multiplex PCR; TCRdb keeps in-frame clones, though not all of them. There are approximately 21,000 clones in the sample; roughly 78% occur only once, and 19% lies in the top ten. Unexposed donor CD4+ T cells date from about 2011-2018, before the COVID-19 pandemic. Isolation of CD4+ T cells took place after about 10 days in culture. Their specific antigens are unknown. The specimen sequenced was CD4+ T cells from PBMCs, cultured in vitro. These receptors were taken from a human donor in good health.

This sequence joins TRBV14 and TRBJ2-3, with 12 bases aligning to TRBD2. The CDR3 is made up of 16 amino acids. Germline assignment: CDR1 SGHDN and CDR2 FVKESK. J lost 2 bases, V lost 2 bases, and 2 bases had no gene match. The CDR3: CASSQWTSGTTDTQYF. CDR3 sequence (DNA): TGTGCCAGCAGCCAATGGACTAGCGGGACCACAGATACGCAGTATTTT.

This chain links TRBV6-1 with TRBJ1-2; D is uncertain. CDR3 length equals 13 residues. V was cut by 1 base and J by 4 bases, with 7 bases left in between. CDR1 is MNHNS, CDR2 SASEGT, per germline. In DNA form, the CDR3 reads TGTGCCAGCAGTGAAGACGGCCGCTATGGCTACACCTTC. This gives the protein CASSEDGRYGYTF.

The chain carries TRBV24-1 and TRBJ2-1; 7 bases align to TRBD2. The CDR3 extends over 16 amino acids. Germline assignment: CDR1 KGHDR and CDR2 SFDVKD. J gave up 0 bases and V 5 bases, and 6 bases lay outside the gene matches. The CDR3 loop reads CATSGSGVSSYNEQFF. In DNA form, the CDR3 reads TGTGCCACCAGTGGGAGCGGGGTGAGCTCCTACAATGAGCAGTTCTTC.

In its sample, this clone was seen once. The gene calls are TRBV6-6 and TRBJ2-7; 10 nucleotides line up with TRBD1. The V and J ends lost 6 bases and 1 base, in that order; junction bases with no gene match: 3. Per the germline V gene, CDR1 is MNHNY and CDR2 is SVGAGI (reference sequence). CDR3 length: 14 amino acids. For the CDR3, the DNA is TGTGCCAGCAGGCCGGGACAGGGGTCCTACGAGCAGTACTTC. This encodes CASRPGQGSYEQYF.

The rearrangement uses TRBV7-9 and TRBJ2-7; a possible D gene is TRBD2 (5 bases). From germline, CDR1 is SEHNR and CDR2 FQNEAQ (reference sequence). Trimming left V 5 bases short and J 6 bases short, with 20 bases between. The CDR3 sequence is 15 residues long. The CDR3 here is CASSPSQRASVEQYF. CDR3 in DNA: TGTGCCAGCAGCCCCAGCCAGAGGGCCAGCGTCGAGCAGTACTTC.

The chain recombines TRBV7-2 with TRBJ2-7, with unresolved D. Germline V gene sequence: CDR1 SGHTA, CDR2 FQGNSA. The CDR3 is made up of 11 amino acids. V was clipped by 5 bases and J by 4 bases, with 6 bases between them. CDR3: CASSLKYEQYF. For the CDR3, the DNA is TGTGCCAGCAGCCTCAAATACGAGCAGTACTTC.

The chain links TRBV4-1 to TRBJ1-4, with a weak D call TRBD1 (6 bases). CDR1 is MGHRA and CDR2 is YSYEKL in the germline V gene. V shed 1 base and J shed 14 bases, with 20 bases lying between them. The CDR3 has 15 residues. CDR3 sequence (DNA): TGCGCCAGCAGCCAAGGGGACACGGTTGGGGGTGTGCTGTTTTTT. As protein: CASSQGDTVGGVLFF.

The V gene is TRBV19, the J gene TRBJ2-1, with 8 positions matching TRBD2. CDR3 length equals 15 residues. With 5 bases clipped from V and 9 bases from J, the junction kept 12 bases outside the gene matches. The germline V gene has CDR1 LNHDA and CDR2 SQIVND (reference sequence). The CDR3 DNA follows: TGTGCCAGTAGTTCGCCGGGAGGGTACTCAGGTGAGCAGTTCTTC. Translation gives CASSSPGGYSGEQFF. Supplemented by reference TRBV19 and TRBJ2-1, the full variable domain reads DGGITQSPKYLFRKEGQNVTLSCEQNLNHDAMYWYRQDPGQGLRLIYYSQIVNDFQKGDIAEGYSVSREKKESFPLTVTSAQKNPTAFYLCASSSPGGYSGEQFFGPGTRLTVL.

This chain connects TRBV30 to TRBJ1-2; D remains ambiguous. Germline assignment: CDR1 GTSNPN and CDR2 SVGIG (reference sequence). V was pared by 0 bases and J by 0 bases, with 14 bases between. The CDR3 extends over 16 amino acids. The CDR3 nucleotides read TGTGCCTGGAGTGTACCCCTGGGCAGATCTAACTATGGCTACACCTTC. Translation gives CAWSVPLGRSNYGYTF.

This clone was picked up a small number of times. The chain is built from TRBV5-6 and TRBJ2-7, with TRBD1 identical over 9 bases. Germline CDR1 and CDR2: SGHDT and YYEEEE. With 4 bases clipped from V and 6 bases from J, the junction kept 8 bases outside the gene matches. The CDR3 length is 14 residues. The CDR3 loop reads CASSPRTGAAEQYF. DNA for the CDR3: TGTGCCAGCAGCCCCAGGACAGGGGCGGCCGAGCAGTACTTC.

The gene calls are TRBV13 and TRBJ2-7; 8 bases match TRBD1. Germline lookup yields CDR1 PRHDT and CDR2 FYEKMQ (reference sequence). Unmatched junction bases numbered 18, after V lost 5 bases and J lost 0 bases. The CDR3 length is 19 residues. The CDR3: CASSPPPGTGARYSYEQYF. For the CDR3, the DNA is TGTGCCAGCAGCCCTCCCCCGGGGACAGGTGCTCGTTACTCCTACGAGCAGTACTTC.

The rearrangement links TRBV11-2 to TRBJ1-4, with a weak D call TRBD1 (5 bases). CDR1 is SGHAT and CDR2 is FQNNGV in the germline V gene. This CDR3 is 18 amino acids long. The V gene lost 2 bases and the J gene lost 4 bases, with 20 bases spanning the gap. CDR3 nucleotide sequence: TGTGCCAGCAGCTTACGACGGGGGGGGAGTCAGGATAATGAAAAACTGTTTTTT. Translating gives CASSLRRGGSQDNEKLFF.

The rearrangement uses TRBV30 and TRBJ2-3; 10 bases align to TRBD2. The CDR3 contains 14 residues. From germline, CDR1 is GTSNPN and CDR2 SVGIG (reference sequence). With V trimmed by 5 bases and J by 4 bases, 6 bases remained unmatched. This CDR3 reads CAWDAGTSADTQYF. CDR3 in DNA: TGTGCCTGGGACGCAGGGACTAGCGCAGATACGCAGTATTTT. The full variable domain, rest sourced from reference TRBV30 and TRBJ2-3, is SQTIHQWPATLVQPVGSPLSLECTVEGTSNPNLYWYRQAAGRGLQLLFYSVGIGQISSEVPQNLSASRPQDRQFILSSKKLLLSDSGFYLCAWDAGTSADTQYFGPGTRLTVL.

The genes are TRBV5-5 and TRBJ2-1; 8 bases are a match to TRBD2. The length of the CDR3 is 14 residues. Germline CDR1 and CDR2: SGHKS and YYEKEE (reference sequence). With 4 bases clipped from V and 9 bases from J, the junction kept 9 bases outside the gene matches. DNA for the CDR3: TGTGCCAGCAGCGACGCGGGGGCGGGAGGTGAGCAGTTCTTC. Encoded protein: CASSDAGAGGEQFF.

This clone was seen a few times. J is TRBJ2-7 and V is TRBV5-1, with 13 bases identical to TRBD2. The J segment lost 5 bases and the V segment lost 2 bases, leaving 4 bases of the junction unmatched. Germline V CDR1 and CDR2: SGHRS, YFSETQ. This CDR3 is built from 15 residues. Written as DNA, the CDR3 is TGCGCCAGCAGCTTAAAAGGGACTAGCGGGAACGAGCAGTACTTC. This codes for CASSLKGTSGNEQYF.

This chain joins TRBV5-6 and TRBJ2-5, with D possibly matching TRBD2 (6 bases). V lost 1 base to trimming and J lost 1 base, with 11 bases between them. The CDR3 sequence is 15 residues long. Germline values: CDR1 SGHDT, CDR2 YYEEEE. CDR3 DNA: TGTGCCAGCAGCTTGATCGGAGGGTCCCAAGAGACCCAGTACTTC. It specifies CASSLIGGSQETQYF.

The chain links TRBV14 to TRBJ2-3; 7 bases agree with TRBD2. Germline CDR1 SGHDN, CDR2 FVKESK. The CDR3 length is 15 residues. With 1 base clipped from V and 2 bases from J, the junction kept 3 bases outside the gene matches. CDR3 region: CASSQVLADTDTQYF. CDR3 DNA sequence: TGTGCCAGCAGCCAAGTTCTAGCGGACACAGATACGCAGTATTTT. Full variable domain (rest looked up from reference TRBV14 and TRBJ2-3): EAGVTQFPSHSVIEKGQTVTLRCDPISGHDNLYWYRRVMGKEIKFLLHFVKESKQDESGMPNNRFLAERTGGTYSTLKVQPAELEDSGVYFCASSQVLADTDTQYFGPGTRLTVL.

The V and J genes are TRBV4-2 and TRBJ1-2; D uncertain. Germline V gene data show CDR1 as LGHNA and CDR2 as YNFKEQ. Trimming pared 5 bases from V and 4 bases from J, leaving 11 bases between. The CDR3 sequence is 13 residues long. The CDR3 nucleotides are TGTGCCAGCAGCGAACGTCGAAGCTATGGCTACACCTTC. Translated, it gives CASSERRSYGYTF.

The rearrangement uses TRBV5-6 and TRBJ1-2; no clear D. V was cut by 3 bases and J by 5 bases, with 8 bases left in between. Germline V gene lookup returns CDR1 SGHDT and CDR2 YYEEEE. CDR3 size: 12 residues. The chain's CDR3 is CASSSGPYGYTF. The CDR3, as DNA: TGTGCCAGCAGCTCAGGACCTTATGGCTACACCTTC. Using reference TRBV5-6 and TRBJ1-2 for the parts outside the CDR3, the full variable domain is DAGVTQSPTHLIKTRGQQVTLRCSPKSGHDTVSWYQQALGQGPQFIFQYYEEEERQRGNFPDRFSGHQFPNYSSELNVNALLLGDSALYLCASSSGPYGYTFGSGTRLTVV.

This chain links TRBV19 with TRBJ1-2; D unresolved. Deletions cut 5 bases from V and 4 bases from J, with 8 bases between. This CDR3 region has 12 residues. CDR1 is LNHDA and CDR2 is SQIVND in the germline V gene (reference sequence). This chain's CDR3 is CASSLGGYGYTF. Here the CDR3 DNA reads TGTGCCAGTAGTTTGGGTGGCTATGGCTACACCTTC.

The chain is built from TRBV7-9 and TRBJ2-4; 9 bases are shared with TRBD1. After removal of 3 bases from V and 5 bases from J, the junction contained 2 bases not matched to a gene. The length of the CDR3 is 14 residues. Germline CDR1 SEHNR, CDR2 FQNEAQ (reference sequence). Written as DNA, the CDR3 is TGTGCCAGCAGCTTGGACAGGGGAGAAAACATTCAGTACTTC. Translated, it gives CASSLDRGENIQYF.

A few counts support this clone. This chain uses TRBV19 with TRBJ2-2, with a possible D match to TRBD2 (6 bases). Trimming cost V 10 bases and J 5 bases, with 26 bases left between them. This CDR3 is 17 amino acids long. Looked up from germline, CDR1 is LNHDA and CDR2 is SQIVND (reference sequence). CDR3 bases: TGTGCCACCCATCCCCCTTCTCTCTCGGCGGGGACCGGGGAGCTGTTTTTT. This codes for CATHPPSLSAGTGELFF.